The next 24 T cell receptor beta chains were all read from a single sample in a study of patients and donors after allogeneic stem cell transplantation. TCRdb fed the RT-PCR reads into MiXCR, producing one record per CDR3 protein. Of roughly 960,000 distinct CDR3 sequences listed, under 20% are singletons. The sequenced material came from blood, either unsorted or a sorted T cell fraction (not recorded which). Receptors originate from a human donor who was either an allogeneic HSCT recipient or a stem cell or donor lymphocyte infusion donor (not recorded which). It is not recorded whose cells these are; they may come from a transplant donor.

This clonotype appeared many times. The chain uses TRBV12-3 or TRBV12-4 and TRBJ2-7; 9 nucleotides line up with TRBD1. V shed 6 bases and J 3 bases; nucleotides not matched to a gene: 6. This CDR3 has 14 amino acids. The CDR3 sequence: CASRRGQGNYEQYF. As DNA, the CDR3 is TGTGCCAGCAGGAGGGGACAGGGAAACTACGAGCAGTACTTC.

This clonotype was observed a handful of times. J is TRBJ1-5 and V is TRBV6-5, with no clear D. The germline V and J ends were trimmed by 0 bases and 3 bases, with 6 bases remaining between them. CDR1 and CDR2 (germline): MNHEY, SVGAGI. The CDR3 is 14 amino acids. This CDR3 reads CASSYSLTNQPQHF. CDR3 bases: TGTGCCAGCAGTTACTCGTTGACCAATCAGCCCCAGCATTTT.

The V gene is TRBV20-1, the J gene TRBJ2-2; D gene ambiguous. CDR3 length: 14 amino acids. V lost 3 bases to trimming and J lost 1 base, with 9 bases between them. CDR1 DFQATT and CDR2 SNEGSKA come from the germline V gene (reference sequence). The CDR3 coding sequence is TGCAGTGCTAGGGCGACGGGGAACACCGGGGAGCTGTTTTTT. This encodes CSARATGNTGELFF.

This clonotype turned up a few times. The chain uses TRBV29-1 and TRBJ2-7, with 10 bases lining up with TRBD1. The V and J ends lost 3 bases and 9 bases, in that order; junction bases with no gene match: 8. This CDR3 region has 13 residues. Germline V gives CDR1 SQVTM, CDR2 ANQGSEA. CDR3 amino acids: CSVETGGAVRQYF. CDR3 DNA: TGCAGCGTTGAGACAGGGGGCGCGGTAAGGCAGTACTTC.

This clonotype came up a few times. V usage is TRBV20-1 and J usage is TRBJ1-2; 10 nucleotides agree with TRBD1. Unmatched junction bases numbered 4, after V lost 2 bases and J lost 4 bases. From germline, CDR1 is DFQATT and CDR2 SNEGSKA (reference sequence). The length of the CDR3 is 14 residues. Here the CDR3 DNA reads TGCAGTGCTAGACGACAGGGGGCGGGCTATGGCTACACCTTC. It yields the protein CSARRQGAGYGYTF.

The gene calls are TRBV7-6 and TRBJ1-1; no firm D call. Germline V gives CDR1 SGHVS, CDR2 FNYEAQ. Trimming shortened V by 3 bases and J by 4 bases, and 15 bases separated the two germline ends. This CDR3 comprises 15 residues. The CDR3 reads CASSLGSGRGTEAFF. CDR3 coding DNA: TGTGCCAGCAGCTTGGGTTCCGGGCGGGGCACTGAAGCTTTCTTT.

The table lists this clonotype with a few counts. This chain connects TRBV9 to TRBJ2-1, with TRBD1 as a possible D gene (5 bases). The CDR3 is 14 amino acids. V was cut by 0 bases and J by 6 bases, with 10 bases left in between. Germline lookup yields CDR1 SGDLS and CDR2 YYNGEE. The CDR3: CASSVESRVNEQFF. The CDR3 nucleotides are TGTGCCAGCAGCGTAGAATCCAGGGTCAATGAGCAGTTCTTC.

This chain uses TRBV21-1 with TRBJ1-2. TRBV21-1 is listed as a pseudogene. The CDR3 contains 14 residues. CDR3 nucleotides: TGTGCCAGCAGGGATGTATGGGACTTTGTTGGCTACACCTTC. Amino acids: CASRDVWDFVGYTF.

The CDR3 is CASSGTKTGSFFHTGELFF. The DNA of the CDR3 is TGTGCCAGCAGTGGTACTAAAACAGGATCCTTTTTTCACACCGGGGAGCTGTTTTTT. The V gene is TRBV27, the J gene TRBJ2-2; a possible D gene is TRBD1 (5 bases). In germline, CDR1 is MNHEY, CDR2 SMNVEV (reference sequence). This CDR3 has 19 residues. Trimming took 5 bases from V and 3 from J, leaving 25 bases between them.

The CDR3 sequence: CAWSILAGGDEQYF. The CDR3 DNA reads TGTGCCTGGAGTATCCTAGCGGGAGGTGACGAGCAGTACTTC. The rearrangement uses TRBV30 and TRBJ2-7; 11 nucleotides agree with TRBD2. V dropped 2 bases and J dropped 5; count of bases not matched to a gene: 5. The CDR3 totals 14 residues. Germline CDR1 GTSNPN, CDR2 SVGIG (reference sequence).

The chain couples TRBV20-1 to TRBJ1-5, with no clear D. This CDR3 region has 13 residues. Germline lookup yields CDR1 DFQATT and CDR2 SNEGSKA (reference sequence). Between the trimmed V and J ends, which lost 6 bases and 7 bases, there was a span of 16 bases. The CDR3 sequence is CSALGSGEQPQHF. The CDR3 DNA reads TGCAGTGCCCTAGGGTCCGGGGAACAGCCCCAGCATTTT.

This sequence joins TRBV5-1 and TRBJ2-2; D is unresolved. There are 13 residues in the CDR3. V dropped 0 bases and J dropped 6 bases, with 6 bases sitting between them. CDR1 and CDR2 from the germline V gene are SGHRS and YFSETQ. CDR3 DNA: TGCGCCAGCAGCTTGGTGTACCCCGGGGAGCTGTTTTTT. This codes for CASSLVYPGELFF.

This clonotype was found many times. CDR3 nucleotides: TGTGCCAGCAGTCGCCAGACCGGGGGGGCCTACGAGCAGTACTTC. It codes for CASSRQTGGAYEQYF. The V call is TRBV12-3 or TRBV12-4, the J call TRBJ2-7; 8 nucleotides agree with TRBD2. This CDR3 has 15 amino acids. J lost 2 bases, V lost 5 bases, and 8 bases had no gene match.

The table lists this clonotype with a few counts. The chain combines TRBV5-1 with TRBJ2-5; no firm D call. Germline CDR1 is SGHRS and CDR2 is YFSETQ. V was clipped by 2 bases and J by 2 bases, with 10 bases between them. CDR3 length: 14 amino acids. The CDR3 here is CASSFQRSQETQYF. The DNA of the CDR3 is TGCGCCAGCAGCTTCCAGCGCTCTCAAGAGACCCAGTACTTC.

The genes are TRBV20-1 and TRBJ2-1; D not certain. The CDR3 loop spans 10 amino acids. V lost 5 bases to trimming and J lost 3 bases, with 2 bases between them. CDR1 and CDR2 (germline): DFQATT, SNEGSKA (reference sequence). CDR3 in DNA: TGCAGTGCTGGCTACAATGAGCAGTTCTTC. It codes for CSAGYNEQFF.

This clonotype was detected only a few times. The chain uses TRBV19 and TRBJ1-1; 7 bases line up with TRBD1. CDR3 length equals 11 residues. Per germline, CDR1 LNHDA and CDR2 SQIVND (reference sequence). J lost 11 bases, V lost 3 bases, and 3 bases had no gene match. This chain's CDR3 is CASSIPRGAFF. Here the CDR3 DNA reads TGTGCCAGTAGTATCCCCAGGGGGGCTTTCTTT.

The CDR3 nucleotides are TGCGCCAGCAGCCAAAGGGACAGCACCTACGAGCAGTACTTC. Translating gives CASSQRDSTYEQYF. V is TRBV5-1 and J is TRBJ2-7; 7 bases fit TRBD1. CDR1 and CDR2 from the germline V gene are SGHRS and YFSETQ. The CDR3 sequence is 14 residues long. V trimming: 4 bases; J trimming: 2 bases; junction bases outside the gene matches: 6.

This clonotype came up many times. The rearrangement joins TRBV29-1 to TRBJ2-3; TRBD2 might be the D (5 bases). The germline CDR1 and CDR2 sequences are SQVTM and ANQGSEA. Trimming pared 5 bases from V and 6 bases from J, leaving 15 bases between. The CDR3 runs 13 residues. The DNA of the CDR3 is TGCAGCGTTCTTAGTAGAGGGCTCGATACGCAGTATTTT. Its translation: CSVLSRGLDTQYF.

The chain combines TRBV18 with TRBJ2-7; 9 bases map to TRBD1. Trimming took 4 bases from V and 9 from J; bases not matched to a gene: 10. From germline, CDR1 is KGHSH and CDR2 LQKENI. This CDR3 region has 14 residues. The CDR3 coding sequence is TGTGCCAGCTCACTGGACAGGGGCTCTGAGGTGCAGTACTTC. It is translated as CASSLDRGSEVQYF.

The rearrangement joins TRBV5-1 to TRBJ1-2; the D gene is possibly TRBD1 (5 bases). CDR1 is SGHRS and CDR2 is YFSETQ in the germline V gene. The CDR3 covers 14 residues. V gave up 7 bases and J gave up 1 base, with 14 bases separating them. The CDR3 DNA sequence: TGCGCCAGCGGCGGGACGGCCAATAACTATGGCTACACCTTC. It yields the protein CASGGTANNYGYTF.

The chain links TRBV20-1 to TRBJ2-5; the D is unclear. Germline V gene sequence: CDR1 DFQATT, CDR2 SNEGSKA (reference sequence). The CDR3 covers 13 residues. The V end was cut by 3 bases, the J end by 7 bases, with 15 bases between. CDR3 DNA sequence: TGCAGTGCTAGTCCCCCAGTATCGGGGACCCAGTACTTC. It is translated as CSASPPVSGTQYF.

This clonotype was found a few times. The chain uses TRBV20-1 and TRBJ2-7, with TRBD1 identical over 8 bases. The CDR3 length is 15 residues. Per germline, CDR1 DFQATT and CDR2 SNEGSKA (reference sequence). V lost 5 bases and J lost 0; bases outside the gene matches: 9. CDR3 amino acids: CSAASGQGSSYEQYF. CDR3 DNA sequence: TGCAGTGCTGCCAGCGGACAGGGAAGCTCCTACGAGCAGTACTTC.

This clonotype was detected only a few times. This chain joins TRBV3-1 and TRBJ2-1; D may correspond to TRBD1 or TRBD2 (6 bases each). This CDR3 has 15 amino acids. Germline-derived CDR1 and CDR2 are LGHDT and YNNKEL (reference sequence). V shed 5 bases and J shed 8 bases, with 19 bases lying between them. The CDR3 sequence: CASSNLHFRGHEQFF. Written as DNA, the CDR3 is TGTGCCAGCAGCAACCTACATTTCCGGGGGCATGAGCAGTTCTTC.

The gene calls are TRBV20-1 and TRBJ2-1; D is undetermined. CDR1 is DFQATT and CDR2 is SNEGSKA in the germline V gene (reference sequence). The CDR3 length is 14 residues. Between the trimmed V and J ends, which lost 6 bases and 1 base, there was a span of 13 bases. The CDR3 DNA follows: TGCAGTGCCCGCAAGGGCCCATCCTACAATGAGCAGTTCTTC. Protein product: CSARKGPSYNEQFF.